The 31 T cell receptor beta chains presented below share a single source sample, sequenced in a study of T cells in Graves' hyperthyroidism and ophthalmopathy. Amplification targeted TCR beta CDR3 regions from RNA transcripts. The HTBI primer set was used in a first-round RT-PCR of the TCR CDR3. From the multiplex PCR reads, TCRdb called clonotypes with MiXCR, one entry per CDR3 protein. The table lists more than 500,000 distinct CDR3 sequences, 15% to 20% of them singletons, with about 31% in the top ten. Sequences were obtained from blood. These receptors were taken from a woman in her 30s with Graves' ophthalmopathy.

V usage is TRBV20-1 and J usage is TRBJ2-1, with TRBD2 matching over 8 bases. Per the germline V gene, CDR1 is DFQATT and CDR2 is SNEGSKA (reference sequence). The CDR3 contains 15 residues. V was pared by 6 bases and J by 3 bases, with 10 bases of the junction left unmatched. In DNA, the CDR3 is TGCAGTGCCACCATTAGCGGGATCTTCTACAATGAGCAGTTCTTC. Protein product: CSATISGIFYNEQFF.

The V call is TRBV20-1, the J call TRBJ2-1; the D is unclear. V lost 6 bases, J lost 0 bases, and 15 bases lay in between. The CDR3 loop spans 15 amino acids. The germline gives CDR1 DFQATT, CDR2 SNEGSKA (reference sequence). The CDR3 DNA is TGCAGTGCCCTTGATACAGAGAGCTCCTACAATGAGCAGTTCTTC. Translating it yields CSALDTESSYNEQFF.

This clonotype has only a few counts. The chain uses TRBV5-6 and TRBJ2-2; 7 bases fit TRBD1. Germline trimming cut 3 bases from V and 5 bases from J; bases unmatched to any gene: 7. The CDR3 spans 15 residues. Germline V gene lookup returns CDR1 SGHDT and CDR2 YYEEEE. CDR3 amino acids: CASSYGTVSTGELFF. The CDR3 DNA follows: TGTGCCAGCAGCTATGGGACAGTTAGTACCGGGGAGCTGTTTTTT. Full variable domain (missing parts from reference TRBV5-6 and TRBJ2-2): DAGVTQSPTHLIKTRGQQVTLRCSPKSGHDTVSWYQQALGQGPQFIFQYYEEEERQRGNFPDRFSGHQFPNYSSELNVNALLLGDSALYLCASSYGTVSTGELFFGEGSRLTVL.

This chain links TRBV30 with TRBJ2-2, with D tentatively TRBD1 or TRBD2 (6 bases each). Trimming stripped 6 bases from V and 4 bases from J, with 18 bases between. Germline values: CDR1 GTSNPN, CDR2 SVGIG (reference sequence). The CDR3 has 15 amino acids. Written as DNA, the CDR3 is TGTGCCTGCACCCCCGGTGGGGGGCTCACCGGGGAGCTGTTTTTT. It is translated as CACTPGGGLTGELFF.

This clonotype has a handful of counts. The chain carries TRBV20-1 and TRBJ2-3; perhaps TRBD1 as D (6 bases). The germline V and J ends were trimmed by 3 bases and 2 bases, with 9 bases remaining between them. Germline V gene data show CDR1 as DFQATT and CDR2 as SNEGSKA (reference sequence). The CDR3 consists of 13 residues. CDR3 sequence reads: CSARAGATDTQYF. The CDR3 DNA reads TGCAGTGCTAGGGCAGGGGCCACAGATACGCAGTATTTT.

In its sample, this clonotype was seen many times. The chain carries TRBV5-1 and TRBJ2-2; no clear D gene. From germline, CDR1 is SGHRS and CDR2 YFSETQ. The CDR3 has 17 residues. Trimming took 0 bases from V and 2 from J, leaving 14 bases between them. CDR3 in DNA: TGCGCCAGCAGCTTGGGACTCGACCTCCTTAACACCGGGGAGCTGTTTTTT. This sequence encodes CASSLGLDLLNTGELFF. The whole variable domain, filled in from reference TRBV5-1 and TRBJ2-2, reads KAGVTQTPRYLIKTRGQQVTLSCSPISGHRSVSWYQQTPGQGLQFLFEYFSETQRNKGNFPGRFSGRQFSNSRSEMNVSTLELGDSALYLCASSLGLDLLNTGELFFGEGSRLTVL.

The CDR3 DNA reads TGTGCCAGCAGCGCCGGACTTAATGAAAAACTGTTTTTT. Its translation is CASSAGLNEKLFF. The chain couples TRBV7-3 to TRBJ1-4; no reliable D call. Trimming left V 5 bases short and J 4 bases short, with 8 bases between. The germline gives CDR1 SGHTA, CDR2 FQGTGA. This CDR3 is built from 13 residues.

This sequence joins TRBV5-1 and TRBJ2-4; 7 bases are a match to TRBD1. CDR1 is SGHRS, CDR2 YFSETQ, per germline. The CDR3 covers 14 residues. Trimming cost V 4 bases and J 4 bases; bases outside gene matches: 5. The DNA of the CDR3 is TGCGCCAGCAGCCCGGGGACAGAGAAAAACATTCAGTACTTC. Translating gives CASSPGTEKNIQYF.

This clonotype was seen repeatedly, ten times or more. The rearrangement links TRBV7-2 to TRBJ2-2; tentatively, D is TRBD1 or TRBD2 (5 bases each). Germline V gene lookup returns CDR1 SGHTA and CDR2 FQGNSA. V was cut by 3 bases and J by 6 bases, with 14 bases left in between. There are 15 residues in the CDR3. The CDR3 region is CASSFGTQSPGELFF. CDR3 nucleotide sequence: TGTGCCAGCAGCTTCGGGACCCAGAGTCCCGGGGAGCTGTTTTTT.

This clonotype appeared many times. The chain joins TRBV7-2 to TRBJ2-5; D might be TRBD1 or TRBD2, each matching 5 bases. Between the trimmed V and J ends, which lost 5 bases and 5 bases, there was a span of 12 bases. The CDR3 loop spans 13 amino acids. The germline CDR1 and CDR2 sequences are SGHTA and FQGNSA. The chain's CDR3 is CASSPWDGETQYF. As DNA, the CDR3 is TGTGCCAGCAGCCCTTGGGACGGTGAGACCCAGTACTTC.

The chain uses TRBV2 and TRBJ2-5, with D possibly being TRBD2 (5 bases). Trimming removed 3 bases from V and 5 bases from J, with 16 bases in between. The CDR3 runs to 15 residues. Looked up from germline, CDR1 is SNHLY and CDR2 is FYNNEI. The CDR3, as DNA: TGTGCCAGCAGTGAGGAAGGGAGTACGATGGAGACCCAGTACTTC. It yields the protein CASSEEGSTMETQYF.

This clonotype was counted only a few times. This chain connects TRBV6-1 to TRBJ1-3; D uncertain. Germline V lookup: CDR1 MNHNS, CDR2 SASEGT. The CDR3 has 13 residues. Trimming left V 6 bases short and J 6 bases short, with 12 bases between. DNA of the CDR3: TGTGCCAGCAGCTCCGGTAGTGAAAACACCATATATTTT. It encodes CASSSGSENTIYF.

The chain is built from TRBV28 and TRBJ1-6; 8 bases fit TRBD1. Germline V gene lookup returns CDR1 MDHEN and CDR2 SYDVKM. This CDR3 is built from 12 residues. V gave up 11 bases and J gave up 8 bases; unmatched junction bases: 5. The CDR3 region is CAFGTGHSPLHF. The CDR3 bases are TGTGCCTTCGGGACAGGTCATTCACCCCTCCACTTT.

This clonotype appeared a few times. CDR3 in DNA: TGTGCCAGCAGCTTAGGAGGGGGCGCCGATGGCTACACCTTC. Translation: CASSLGGGADGYTF. The chain employs TRBV7-2 and TRBJ1-2, with TRBD1 identical over 7 bases. Per germline, CDR1 SGHTA and CDR2 FQGNSA. The length of the CDR3 is 14 residues. J lost 6 bases, V lost 1 base, and 5 bases had no gene match.

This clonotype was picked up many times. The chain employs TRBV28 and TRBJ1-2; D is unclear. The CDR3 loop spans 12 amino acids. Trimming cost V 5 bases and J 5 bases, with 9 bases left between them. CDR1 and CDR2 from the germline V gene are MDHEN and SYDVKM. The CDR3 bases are TGTGCCAGCAGTGTGCCGGGGTATGGCTACACCTTC. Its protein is CASSVPGYGYTF.

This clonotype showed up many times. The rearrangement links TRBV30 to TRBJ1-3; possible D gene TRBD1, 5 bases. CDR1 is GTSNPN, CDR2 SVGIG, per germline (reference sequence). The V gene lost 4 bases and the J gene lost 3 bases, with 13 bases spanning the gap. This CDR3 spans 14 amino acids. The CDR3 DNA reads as TGTGCCTGGAATTTAGGGGAAGGTGGAAACACCATATATTTT. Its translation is CAWNLGEGGNTIYF.

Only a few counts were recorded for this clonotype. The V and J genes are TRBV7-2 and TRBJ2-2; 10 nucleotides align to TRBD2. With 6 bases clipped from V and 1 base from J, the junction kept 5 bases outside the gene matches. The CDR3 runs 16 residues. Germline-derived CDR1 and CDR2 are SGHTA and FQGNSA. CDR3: CASSSSGRGNTGELFF. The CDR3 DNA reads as TGTGCCAGCAGTTCCAGCGGGAGGGGGAACACCGGGGAGCTGTTTTTT. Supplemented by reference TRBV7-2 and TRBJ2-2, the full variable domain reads GAGVSQSPSNKVTEKGKDVELRCDPISGHTALYWYRQSLGQGLEFLIYFQGNSAPDKSGLPSDRFSAERTGGSVSTLTIQRTQQEDSAVYLCASSSSGRGNTGELFFGEGSRLTVL.

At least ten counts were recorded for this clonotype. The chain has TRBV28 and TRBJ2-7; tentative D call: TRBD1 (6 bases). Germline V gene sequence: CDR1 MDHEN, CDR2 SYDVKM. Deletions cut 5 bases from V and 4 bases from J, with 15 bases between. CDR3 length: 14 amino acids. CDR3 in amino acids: CASSGGGRVYEQYF. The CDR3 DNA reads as TGTGCCAGCAGTGGGGGCGGGCGGGTTTACGAGCAGTACTTC.

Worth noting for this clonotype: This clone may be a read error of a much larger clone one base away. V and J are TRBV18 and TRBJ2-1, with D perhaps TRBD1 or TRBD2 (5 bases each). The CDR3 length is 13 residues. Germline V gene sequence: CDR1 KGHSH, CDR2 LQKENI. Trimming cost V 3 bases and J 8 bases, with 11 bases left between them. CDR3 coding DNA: TGTGCCAGCTCACCTCAGCTGGGGGATGAGCAGTTCTTC. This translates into CASSPQLGDEQFF.

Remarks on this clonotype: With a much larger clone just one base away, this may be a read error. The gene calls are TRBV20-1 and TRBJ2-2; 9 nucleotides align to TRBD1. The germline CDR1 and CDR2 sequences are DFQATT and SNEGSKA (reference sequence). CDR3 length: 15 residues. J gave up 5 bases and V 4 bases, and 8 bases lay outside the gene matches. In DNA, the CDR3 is TGCAGTGCTAAAAGCCGGGACAGGGAGACCGGGGAGCTGTTTTTT. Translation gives CSAKSRDRETGELFF.

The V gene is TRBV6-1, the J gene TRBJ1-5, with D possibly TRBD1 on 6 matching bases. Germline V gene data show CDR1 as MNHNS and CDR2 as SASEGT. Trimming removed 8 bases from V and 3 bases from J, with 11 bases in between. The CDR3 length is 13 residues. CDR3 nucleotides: TGTGCCAGCGCGGGGGGCAACAATCAGCCCCAGCATTTT. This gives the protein CASAGGNNQPQHF.

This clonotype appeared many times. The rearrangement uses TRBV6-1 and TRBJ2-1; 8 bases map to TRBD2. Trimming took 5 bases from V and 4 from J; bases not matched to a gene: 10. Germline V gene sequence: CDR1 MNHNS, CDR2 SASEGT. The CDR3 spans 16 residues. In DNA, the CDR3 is TGTGCCAGCAGTTCGCCGAAGCGGGAGTCTTACAATGAGCAGTTCTTC. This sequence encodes CASSSPKRESYNEQFF.

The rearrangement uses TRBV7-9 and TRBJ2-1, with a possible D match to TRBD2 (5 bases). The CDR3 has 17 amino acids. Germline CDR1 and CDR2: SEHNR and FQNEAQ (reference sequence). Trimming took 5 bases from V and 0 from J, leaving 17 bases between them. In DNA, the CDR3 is TGTGCCAGCAGCCGATCGTCGGGGAGCCTCTCCTACAATGAGCAGTTCTTC. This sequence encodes CASSRSSGSLSYNEQFF.

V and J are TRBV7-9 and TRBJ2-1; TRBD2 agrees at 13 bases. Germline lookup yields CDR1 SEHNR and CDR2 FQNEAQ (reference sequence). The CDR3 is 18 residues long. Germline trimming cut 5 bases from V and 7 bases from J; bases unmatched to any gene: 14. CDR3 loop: CASSPGTSGTQGRNEQFF. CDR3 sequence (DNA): TGTGCCAGCAGCCCCGGGACTAGCGGGACCCAGGGGCGAAATGAGCAGTTCTTC.

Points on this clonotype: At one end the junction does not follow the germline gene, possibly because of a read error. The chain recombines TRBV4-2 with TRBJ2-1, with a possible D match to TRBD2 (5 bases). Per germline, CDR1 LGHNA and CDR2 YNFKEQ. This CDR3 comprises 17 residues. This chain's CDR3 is CASSQEHRQAVYNEQVF. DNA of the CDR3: TGTGCCAGCAGCCAAGAACATCGGCAAGCGGTCTACAATGAGCAGGTCTTC.

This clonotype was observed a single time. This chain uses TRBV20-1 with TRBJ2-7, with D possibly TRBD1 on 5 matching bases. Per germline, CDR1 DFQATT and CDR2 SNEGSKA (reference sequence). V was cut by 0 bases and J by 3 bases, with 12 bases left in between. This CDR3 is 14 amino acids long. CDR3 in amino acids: CSARETKGFYEQYF. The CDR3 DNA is TGCAGTGCTAGAGAGACAAAGGGGTTCTACGAGCAGTACTTC.

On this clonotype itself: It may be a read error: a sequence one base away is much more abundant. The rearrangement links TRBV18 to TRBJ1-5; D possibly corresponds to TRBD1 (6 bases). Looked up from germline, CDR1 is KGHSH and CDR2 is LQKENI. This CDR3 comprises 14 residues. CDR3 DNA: TGTACCAGCTCACCACCGGGGGGGGCTCAGCCCCAGCATTTT. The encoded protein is CTSSPPGGAQPQHF.

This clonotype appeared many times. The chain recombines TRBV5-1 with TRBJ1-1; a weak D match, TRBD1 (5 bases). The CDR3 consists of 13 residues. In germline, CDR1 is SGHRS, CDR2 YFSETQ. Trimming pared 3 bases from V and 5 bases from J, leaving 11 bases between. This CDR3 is CASSSKWGTEAFF. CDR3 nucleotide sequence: TGCGCCAGCAGCTCGAAATGGGGGACTGAAGCTTTCTTT.

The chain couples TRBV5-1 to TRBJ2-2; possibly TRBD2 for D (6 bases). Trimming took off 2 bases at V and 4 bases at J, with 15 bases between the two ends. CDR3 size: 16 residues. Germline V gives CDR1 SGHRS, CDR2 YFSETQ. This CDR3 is CASSLLLGRSTGELFF. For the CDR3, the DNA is TGCGCCAGCAGCTTACTGCTTGGGAGGAGCACCGGGGAGCTGTTTTTT.

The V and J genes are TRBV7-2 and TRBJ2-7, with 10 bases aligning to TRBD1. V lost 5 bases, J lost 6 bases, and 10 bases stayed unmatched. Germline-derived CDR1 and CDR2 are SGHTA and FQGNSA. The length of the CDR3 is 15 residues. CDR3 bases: TGTGCCAGCAGCCGTAGTTCTGGGACAGGGGTCGAGCAGTACTTC. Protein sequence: CASSRSSGTGVEQYF.

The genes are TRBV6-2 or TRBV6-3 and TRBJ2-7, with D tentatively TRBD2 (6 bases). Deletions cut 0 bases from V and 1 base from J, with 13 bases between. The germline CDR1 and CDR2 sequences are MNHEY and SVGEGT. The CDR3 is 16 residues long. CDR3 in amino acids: CASSYSKLAGSYEQYF. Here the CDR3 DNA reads TGTGCCAGCAGTTACTCAAAACTAGCTGGGTCCTACGAGCAGTACTTC.